This TCR beta chain was retrieved from a study of vaccination and CD4 T cells after COVID-19. Study background: Convalescent persons amounted to six males plus four females, two of whom were Hispanic. Study outcomes and limitations: For SARS-CoV-2-reactive clonotypes, the median went from roughly 19 to 38, a nonsignificant increase.

TCRdb analysed the PCR reads with MiXCR anew, one entry per CDR3 protein. The data show about 36,000 distinct CDR3 sequences, around 35% seen once. The CDR3 is 13 amino acids. V lost 5 bases and J lost 7, with 12 bases in between. Looked up from germline, CDR1 is MNHEY and CDR2 is SMNVEV (reference sequence). Time point of the sample: late sampling 161 to 241 days after vaccination in a few convalescent patients. Positive tests by PCR, dated March to December 2020, predated US Alpha, Beta and Delta variants. This clonotype has only a few counts. Its cognate antigen is unknown. This specimen was CD4+ T cells from blood, taken about 7 months after SARS-CoV-2 vaccination. This rearrangement joins TRBV27 to TRBJ1-5; no definite D call. This TCR was recovered from a human donor who had recovered from COVID-19. The CDR3 nucleotides read TGTGCCAGCAGTACGCTAAGGAGCCAGCCCCAGCATTTT. The encoded protein is CASSTLRSQPQHF.